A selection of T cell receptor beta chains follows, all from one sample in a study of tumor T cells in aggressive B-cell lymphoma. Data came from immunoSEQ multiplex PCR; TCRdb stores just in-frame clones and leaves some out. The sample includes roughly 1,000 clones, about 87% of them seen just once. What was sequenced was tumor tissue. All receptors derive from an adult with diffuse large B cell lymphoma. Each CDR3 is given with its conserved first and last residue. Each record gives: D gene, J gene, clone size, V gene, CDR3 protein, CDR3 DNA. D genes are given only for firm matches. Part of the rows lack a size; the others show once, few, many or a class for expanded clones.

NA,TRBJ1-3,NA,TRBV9,CASSVDTGSGNTIYF,TGTGCCAGCAGCGTAGATACAGGCTCTGGAAACACCATATATTTT
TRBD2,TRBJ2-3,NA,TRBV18,CASSLRGVTDTQYF,TGTGCCAGCTCACTCCGGGGGGTCACAGATACGCAGTATTTT
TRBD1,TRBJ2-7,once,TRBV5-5,CASSLGDRGLWYF,TGTGCCAGCAGCTTGGGGGACAGGGGGCTTTGGTACTTC
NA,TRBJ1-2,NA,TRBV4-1,CASSREGGYGYTF,TGCGCCAGCAGCCGGGAGGGAGGCTATGGCTACACCTTC
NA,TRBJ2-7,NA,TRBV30,CAWRAGISEQYF,TGTGCCTGGAGGGCAGGGATCTCCGAGCAGTACTTC
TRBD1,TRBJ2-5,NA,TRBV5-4,CASSPGQQETQYF,TGTGCCAGCAGCCCGGGACAGCAAGAGACCCAGTACTTC
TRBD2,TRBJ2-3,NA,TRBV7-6,CASSSPSGGAADTQYF,TGTGCCAGCAGCTCACCTAGCGGGGGGGCCGCAGATACGCAGTATTTT
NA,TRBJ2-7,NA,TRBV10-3,CAISESVSYEQYF,TGTGCCATCAGTGAGTCCGTATCCTACGAGCAGTACTTC
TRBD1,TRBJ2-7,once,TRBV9,CASSGTGGEQYF,TGTGCCAGCAGCGGTACAGGGGGCGAGCAGTACTTC
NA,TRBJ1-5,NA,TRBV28,CASREGSQPQHF,TGTGCCAGCAGGGAGGGGAGTCAGCCCCAGCATTTT
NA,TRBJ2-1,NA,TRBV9,CASSFLERASSYNEQFF,TGTGCCAGCAGCTTCCTAGAGCGGGCGTCTTCCTACAATGAGCAGTTCTTC
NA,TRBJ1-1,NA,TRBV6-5,CASSSEKTGQEAFF,TGTGCCAGCAGTTCCGAAAAGACAGGCCAAGAAGCTTTCTTT
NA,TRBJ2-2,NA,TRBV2,CASSGTSGELFF,TGTGCCAGCAGCGGGACATCCGGGGAGCTGTTTTTT
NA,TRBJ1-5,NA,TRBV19,CASISPFSNQPQHF,TGTGCCAGTATTTCCCCATTTAGCAATCAGCCCCAGCATTTT
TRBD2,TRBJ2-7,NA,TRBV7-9,CASSLGTSRFSSYEQYF,TGTGCCAGCAGCTTAGGGACTAGCCGATTTTCTTCCTACGAGCAGTACTTC
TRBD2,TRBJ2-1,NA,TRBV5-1,CASRTESGGVGNEQFF,TGCGCCAGCAGAACCGAATCTGGGGGGGTTGGGAATGAGCAGTTCTTC
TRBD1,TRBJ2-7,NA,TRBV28,CASSRTGGLSYEQYF,TGTGCCAGCAGTCGGACAGGGGGTTTATCCTACGAGCAGTACTTC
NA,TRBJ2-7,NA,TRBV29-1,CSVGQRGGEQYF,TGCAGCGTTGGACAGAGAGGGGGCGAGCAGTACTTC
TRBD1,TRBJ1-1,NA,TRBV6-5,CASSWTGGTGTEAFF,TGTGCCAGCAGTTGGACAGGGGGCACGGGGACTGAAGCTTTCTTT
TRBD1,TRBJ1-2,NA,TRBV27,CASSLTPGQGLGYTF,TGTGCCAGCAGTTTAACACCGGGACAGGGCCTTGGCTACACCTTC
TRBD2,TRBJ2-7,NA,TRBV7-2,CASSLVAGDFYEQYF,TGTGCCAGCAGCTTAGTTGCGGGAGACTTCTACGAGCAGTACTTC
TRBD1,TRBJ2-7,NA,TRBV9,CASSGSGTGGAEQYF,TGTGCCAGCAGCGGATCCGGGACAGGGGGCGCCGAGCAGTACTTC
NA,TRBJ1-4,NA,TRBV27,CASSLGETPNEKLFF,TGTGCCAGCAGTTTAGGGGAGACCCCTAATGAAAAACTGTTTTTT
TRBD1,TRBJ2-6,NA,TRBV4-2,CASSQEPGQGSSGANVLTF,TGTGCCAGCAGCCAAGAGCCGGGACAGGGGAGTTCTGGGGCCAACGTCCTGACTTTC
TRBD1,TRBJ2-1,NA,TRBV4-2,CASSQGEGQGFSYNEQFF,TGTGCCAGCAGCCAAGGAGAGGGACAGGGGTTCTCCTACAATGAGCAGTTCTTC
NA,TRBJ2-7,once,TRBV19,CASSIRTAAPPYEQYF,TGTGCCAGTAGTATAAGGACTGCTGCTCCCCCCTACGAGCAGTACTTC
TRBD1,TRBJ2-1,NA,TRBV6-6,CASSSPRDRAYNEQFF,TGTGCCAGCAGCTCTCCGCGGGACAGGGCCTACAATGAGCAGTTCTTC
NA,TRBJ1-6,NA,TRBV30,CACPVQGVNSPLHF,TGTGCCTGCCCGGTACAGGGTGTTAATTCACCCCTCCACTTT
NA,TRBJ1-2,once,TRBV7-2,CASSLAAQYGYTF,TGTGCCAGCAGCTTAGCAGCACAGTATGGCTACACCTTC
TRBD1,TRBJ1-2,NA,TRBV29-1,CSVGQGAGYTF,TGCAGCGTGGGACAGGGGGCCGGCTACACCTTC
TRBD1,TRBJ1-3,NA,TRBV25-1,CASRGTGDNTIYF,TGTGCCAGCAGGGGGACAGGGGACAACACCATATATTTT
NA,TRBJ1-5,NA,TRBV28,CASHPGYSNQPQHF,TGTGCCAGCCACCCCGGGTATAGCAATCAGCCCCAGCATTTT
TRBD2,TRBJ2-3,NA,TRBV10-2,CASRDGLALNTDTQYF,TGCGCCAGCAGAGACGGACTAGCACTTAACACAGATACGCAGTATTTT
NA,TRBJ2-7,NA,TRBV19,CASSRTVRYEQYF,TGTGCCAGTAGCAGGACAGTGCGCTACGAGCAGTACTTC
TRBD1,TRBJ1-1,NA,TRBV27,CASSLFGQGNTEAFF,TGTGCCAGCAGTTTATTCGGACAGGGCAACACTGAAGCTTTCTTT
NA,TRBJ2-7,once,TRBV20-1,CSARLAYEQYF,TGCAGTGCTAGACTAGCTTACGAGCAGTACTTC
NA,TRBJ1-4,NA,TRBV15,CATSRDYNEKLFF,TGTGCCACCAGCAGAGACTACAATGAAAAACTGTTTTTT
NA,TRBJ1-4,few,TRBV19,CASSIAGEKLFF,TGTGCCAGTAGTATAGCAGGGGAAAAACTGTTTTTT
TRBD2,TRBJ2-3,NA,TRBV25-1,CASTSSWGGTQYF,TGTGCCTCAACTAGCTCCTGGGGGGGTACGCAGTATTTT
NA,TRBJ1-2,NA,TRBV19,CASSRTVDLYGYTF,TGTGCCAGTAGTAGGACAGTCGATCTCTATGGCTACACCTTC
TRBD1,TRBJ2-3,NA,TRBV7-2,CASSWTGERTDTQYF,TGTGCCAGCAGCTGGACAGGGGAACGTACAGATACGCAGTATTTT
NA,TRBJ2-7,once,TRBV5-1,CASSLSSGVREQYF,TGCGCCAGCAGTTTGTCTTCAGGGGTTCGCGAGCAGTACTTC
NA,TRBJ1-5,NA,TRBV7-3,CASSSDRGLADQPQHF,TGTGCCAGCAGCTCCGACCGGGGATTGGCGGACCAGCCCCAGCATTTT
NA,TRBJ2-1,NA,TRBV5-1,CASSFGSQLYNEQFF,TGCGCCAGCAGCTTTGGTAGCCAGTTATACAATGAGCAGTTCTTC
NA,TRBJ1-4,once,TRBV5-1,CASSLRGTNEKLFF,TGCGCCAGCAGCTTACGGGGAACTAATGAAAAACTGTTTTTT
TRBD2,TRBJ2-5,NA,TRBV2,CASSEGLGRETQYF,TGTGCCAGCAGTGAGGGACTAGGGAGAGAGACCCAGTACTTC
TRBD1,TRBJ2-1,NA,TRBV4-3,CASSQDGTGSNEQFF,TGCGCCAGCAGCCAAGATGGGACAGGGTCCAATGAGCAGTTCTTC
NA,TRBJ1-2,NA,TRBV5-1,CASSLDRGLTYGYTF,TGCGCCAGCAGCTTGGACCGGGGACTCACCTATGGCTACACCTTC
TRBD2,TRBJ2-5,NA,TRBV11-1,CASSLAGTSGETQYF,TGTGCCAGCAGCTTAGCGGGGACTAGCGGGGAGACCCAGTACTTC
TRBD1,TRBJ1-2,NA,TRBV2,CASRIGGATEGYTF,TGTGCCAGCAGGATAGGGGGCGCGACCGAAGGCTACACCTTC
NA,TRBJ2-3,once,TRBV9,CASSATSTDTQYF,TGTGCCAGCAGCGCGACTAGCACAGATACGCAGTATTTT
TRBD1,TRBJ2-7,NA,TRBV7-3,CASSLDRGGEQYF,TGTGCCAGCAGCTTAGACAGGGGGGGCGAGCAGTACTTC